The 18 T cell receptor beta chains listed next were all sequenced from one sample in a study of blood T cell repertoires in COVID-19. Assay used: immunoSEQ multiplex PCR; TCRdb lists only in-frame clones, some missing. Of 85,000 to 90,000 clones in the sample, approximately 89% are singletons; the top ten hold less than 2.5%. Sequencing was done on a sample of peripheral blood. The receptors were gathered from a human donor with active COVID-19. The donor label of this sample is uncertain.

The chain is built from TRBV27 and TRBJ2-1; 8 bases match TRBD2. The V gene end was trimmed by 4 bases and the J gene end by 9 bases; junction bases not matched to a gene: 11. CDR3 length: 15 residues. Per the germline V gene, CDR1 is MNHEY and CDR2 is SMNVEV (reference sequence). The CDR3 DNA sequence: TGTGCCAGCAGTTGGAGCGGGGGCGGGCAGGGTGAGCAGTTCTTC. Residues: CASSWSGGGQGEQFF.

This chain connects TRBV10-2 to TRBJ2-2, with a possible D match to TRBD1 (5 bases). Trimming left V 8 bases short and J 1 base short, with 11 bases between. The CDR3 totals 14 residues. Germline loops: CDR1 WSHSY, CDR2 SAAADI. The CDR3 loop is CASRKTGNTGELFF. In DNA, the CDR3 is TGCGCCAGCCGTAAAACAGGGAACACCGGGGAGCTGTTTTTT.

The CDR3 region is CASSYSKGAGANVLTF. CDR3 DNA: TGTGCCAGCAGTTACTCCAAAGGGGCTGGGGCCAACGTCCTGACTTTC. This chain connects TRBV6-5 to TRBJ2-6, with D tentatively TRBD1 (5 bases). Germline V gives CDR1 MNHEY, CDR2 SVGAGI. The length of the CDR3 is 16 residues. V lost 0 bases to trimming and J lost 2 bases, with 8 bases between them.

This chain uses TRBV6-5 with TRBJ2-6; no clear D gene. This CDR3 has 13 residues. The V gene's germline CDR1 is MNHEY and CDR2 SVGAGI. Deletions cut 8 bases from V and 0 bases from J, with 5 bases between. The CDR3 is CASQFSGANVLTF. As DNA, the CDR3 is TGTGCCAGCCAGTTCTCTGGGGCCAACGTCCTGACTTTC.

This clone was detected only a few times. This chain links TRBV6-2 or TRBV6-3 with TRBJ2-7, with 9 bases aligning to TRBD2. J was trimmed by 0 bases and V by 5 bases; bases with no gene match: 5. The CDR3 length is 15 residues. The germline V gene has CDR1 MNHEY and CDR2 SVGEGT. CDR3 loop: CASSVPAGGSYEQYF. CDR3 nucleotides: TGTGCCAGCAGTGTACCAGCGGGGGGCTCCTACGAGCAGTACTTC.

The chain uses TRBV7-8 and TRBJ2-7; TRBD1 matches 8 bases. Trimming at V came to 1 base and at J to 7 bases, leaving 6 bases not matched to a gene. Germline CDR1 and CDR2: SGHVS and FQNEAQ. The CDR3 length is 14 residues. The CDR3 bases are TGTGCCAGCAGCTTAGGGGCAGGGGGCGGGGAGCAGTACTTC. It yields the protein CASSLGAGGGEQYF.

This clone was seen a single time. The chain is built from TRBV11-2 and TRBJ1-1, with D possibly matching TRBD1 (5 bases). This CDR3 is 17 amino acids long. Per germline, CDR1 SGHAT and CDR2 FQNNGV. V was pared by 3 bases and J by 4 bases, with 21 bases between. The CDR3 spells CASSFPPLRVHGTEAFF. CDR3 in DNA: TGTGCCAGCAGCTTTCCTCCCCTCAGGGTTCACGGCACTGAAGCTTTCTTT.

The chain recombines TRBV9 with TRBJ1-4, with D possibly being TRBD1 (6 bases). CDR3 length: 13 amino acids. Trimming took off 3 bases at V and 4 bases at J, with 7 bases between the two ends. In germline, CDR1 is SGDLS, CDR2 YYNGEE. The CDR3: CASSGGGNEKLFF. CDR3 DNA sequence: TGTGCCAGCAGCGGAGGGGGTAATGAAAAACTGTTTTTT.

The V call is TRBV19, the J call TRBJ1-1, with 8 bases lining up with TRBD1. V trimming: 4 bases; J trimming: 1 base; junction bases outside the gene matches: 5. Germline CDR1 LNHDA, CDR2 SQIVND (reference sequence). The CDR3 contains 15 residues. The CDR3: CASSRGGQGNTEAFF. In DNA form, the CDR3 reads TGTGCCAGTAGTAGAGGCGGACAGGGGAACACTGAAGCTTTCTTT.

The chain employs TRBV5-1 and TRBJ2-7; 9 bases line up with TRBD1. This CDR3 is built from 14 residues. From germline, CDR1 is SGHRS and CDR2 YFSETQ. After removal of 4 bases from V and 0 bases from J, the junction contained 2 bases not matched to a gene. The CDR3 DNA follows: TGCGCCAGCAGCGGACAGGGGAGCTCCTACGAGCAGTACTTC. Its translation is CASSGQGSSYEQYF.

This sequence joins TRBV21-1 and TRBJ2-7; the listed D gene, TRBD1, was not tested against the DNA. TRBV21-1 is a pseudogene locus. This CDR3 region has 18 residues. The CDR3 DNA is TGTGCCAGCAGCTCCCCGCGGATAGGGACAGGGGGGAAGTACGAGCAGTACTTC. Translated, it gives CASSSPRIGTGGKYEQYF.

The chain recombines TRBV27 with TRBJ2-1; D uncertain. Trimming removed 4 bases at V and 14 bases at J, with 21 bases between. CDR1 and CDR2 from the germline V gene are MNHEY and SMNVEV (reference sequence). The CDR3 runs to 14 residues. The DNA for the CDR3 is TGTGCCAGCAGTTCCTCCTCCGTGTCCCGACGGGAGTTCTTC. Protein product: CASSSSSVSRREFF.

The chain combines TRBV19 with TRBJ2-3, with 8 bases lining up with TRBD1. With 5 bases clipped from V and 3 bases from J, the junction kept 7 bases outside the gene matches. This CDR3 has 15 amino acids. Germline V CDR1 and CDR2: LNHDA, SQIVND (reference sequence). The CDR3 loop reads CASSARTGLTDTQYF. In nucleotides, the CDR3 is TGTGCCAGTAGTGCAAGGACAGGGCTAACAGATACGCAGTATTTT.

V gene TRBV19 combines with J gene TRBJ1-1; the match to TRBD1 covers 8 bases. V lost 5 bases to trimming and J lost 6 bases; unmatched junction nucleotides: 5. Looked up from germline, CDR1 is LNHDA and CDR2 is SQIVND (reference sequence). This CDR3 has 13 residues. The CDR3 loop is CASSSDRGAEAFF. The CDR3 region has the DNA TGTGCCAGTAGTTCCGACAGGGGCGCTGAAGCTTTCTTT.

This rearrangement joins TRBV9 to TRBJ2-2; D ambiguous. The V end lost 4 bases, the J end lost 1 base, and 5 bases lay between the germline ends. Germline-derived CDR1 and CDR2 are SGDLS and YYNGEE. The CDR3 is 13 amino acids. The CDR3 DNA reads TGTGCCAGCAGCCTTGTGAACACCGGGGAGCTGTTTTTT. This encodes CASSLVNTGELFF.

V usage is TRBV7-2 and J usage is TRBJ1-2; 9 nucleotides agree with TRBD1. J gave up 6 bases and V 1 base, and 0 bases lay outside the gene matches. The CDR3 length is 13 residues. The germline V gene encodes CDR1 SGHTA and CDR2 FQGNSA. The CDR3 loop reads CASSLGQGDGYTF. The CDR3 bases are TGTGCCAGCAGCTTAGGACAGGGGGATGGCTACACCTTC.

The genes are TRBV27 and TRBJ1-6; the D is unclear. Germline CDR1 reads MNHEY; CDR2 reads SMNVEV (reference sequence). The CDR3 is 14 amino acids. Trimming took off 7 bases at V and 9 bases at J, with 16 bases between the two ends. The CDR3 region is CASNPNGRGSPLHF. The CDR3, as DNA: TGTGCCAGCAACCCGAACGGGAGAGGTTCACCCCTCCACTTT.

The rearrangement joins TRBV4-1 to TRBJ1-1; a weak D match, TRBD1 (5 bases). The CDR3 totals 14 residues. CDR1 and CDR2 (germline): MGHRA, YSYEKL. V lost 5 bases and J 0 bases, leaving 10 bases between the germline ends. CDR3: CASSTGGVNTEAFF. CDR3 bases: TGCGCCAGCAGCACCGGGGGGGTGAACACTGAAGCTTTCTTT.